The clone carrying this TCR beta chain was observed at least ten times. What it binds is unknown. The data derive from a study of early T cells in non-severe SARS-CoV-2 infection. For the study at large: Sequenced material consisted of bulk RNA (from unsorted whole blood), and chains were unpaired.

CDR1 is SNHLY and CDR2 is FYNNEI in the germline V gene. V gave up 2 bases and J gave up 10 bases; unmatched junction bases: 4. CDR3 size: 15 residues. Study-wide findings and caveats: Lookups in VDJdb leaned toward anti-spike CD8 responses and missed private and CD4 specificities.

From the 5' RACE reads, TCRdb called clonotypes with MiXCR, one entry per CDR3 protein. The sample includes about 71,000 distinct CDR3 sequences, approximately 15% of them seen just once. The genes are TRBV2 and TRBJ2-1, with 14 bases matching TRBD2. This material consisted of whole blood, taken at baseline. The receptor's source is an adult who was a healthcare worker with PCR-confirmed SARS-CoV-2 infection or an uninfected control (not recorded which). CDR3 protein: CASSERGLAGVEQFF. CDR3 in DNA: TGTGCCAGCAGTGAAAGGGGACTAGCGGGAGTAGAGCAGTTCTTC.